This T cell receptor (beta chain) emerged from a study of cytomegalovirus exposure and HLA in healthy donors. Whole-study context: Falling in the Caucasian-associated ancestry cluster were about four fifths of under 500 genotyped donors.

This clone showed up just a few times. Its antigen is undetermined. Germline-derived CDR1 and CDR2 are MGHRA and YSYEKL. CDR3 length equals 12 residues. The V and J ends lost 1 base and 5 bases respectively, with 5 bases between them. General study points: There were several of the most significant clusters that appeared linked to common viral pathogens in a later analysis. A later analysis found most CMV-associated TCR beta chains apparently HLA-restricted.

Use of 60 Vbeta and 13 Jbeta primers characterized the PCR. In the authors' methods: An analysis that came later counted approximately 76 million unique TCR beta chains, around 12 million shared. Some clones are missing from TCRdb's copy, which holds only in-frame ones; the method was immunoSEQ multiplex PCR. Clone size and the V and J calls come from that table; the DNA yielded D and trimming. Among 140,000 or so clones listed, around 90% were seen once. This clonotype was sampled from a woman aged 40 to 55 in good health and CMV-seronegative. The sequencing input was PBMCs. The chain joins TRBV4-1 to TRBJ1-1; D is unclear. CDR3 loop: CASSQGLTEAFF. For the CDR3, the DNA is TGCGCCAGCAGCCAAGGTCTAACTGAAGCTTTCTTT.